This TCR beta chain was documented in a study of blood T cells in healthy people across ages. Regarding the study as a whole: Roughly linearly, TCR beta diversity per million T cells fell as age increased.

The use of a sample-barcoded 5' primer and a J-beta primer mix characterized a second PCR of about 6 to 12 cycles. TCRdb reprocessed the 5' RACE reads with MiXCR, giving one entry per CDR3 protein. The data contain nearly 1 million distinct CDR3 sequences, about 53% of them singletons. This clonotype turned up a few times. Its antigen is undetermined. This CDR3 is 15 amino acids long. Germline V gives CDR1 SGHAT, CDR2 FQNNGV. Every donor contributed approximately 10 milliliters of peripheral blood by blood draw. A minimum of 6 million PBMCs was isolated per sample. Total RNA, at least 6 micrograms per sample, came from PBMCs.

The chain employs TRBV11-2 and TRBJ2-7, with D possibly being TRBD2 (6 bases). The J call may be incorrect, as the DNA end agrees better with TRBJ2-4. The sequence came from an older woman in good health. The sample was blood. Written as DNA, the CDR3 is TGTGCCAGCAGCTCCGGCCGGGGAGGAATGGACATTCAGTACTTC. This codes for CASSSGRGGMDIQYF.